This T cell receptor beta chain was captured in a study of resident and recirculating memory T cells in vitiligo (dated by TCRdb to 2016 to 2018). Study-wide context: For TCR beta sequencing, each of a few stable vitiligo patients provided PBMCs along with epidermis taken by shave biopsy from two lesional and two nonlesional sites. Samples were homogenized without cell sorting just before genomic DNA extraction with the Qiagen DNeasy Blood & Tissue Kit. The human TCR beta sequencing tested whether specific clones in lesional vitiligo skin differed from clones in nonlesional skin and blood. The full study reports these points: Because TCR sequences were not shared across biopsy sites or across patients, the findings suggest that different lesions are infiltrated by different T cell clones, a pattern described as private specificity. Even within a single patient, overlap and correlation analysis found no significant repertoire overlap between any biopsies apart from each lesion compared with itself. Mechanistic studies in the future are needed to assess how much the detected T cell clones and the human Trm pools versus Tcm pools each contribute. Clonality was not the same from one vitiligo lesion to another, and no unique dominant TCR clone turned up.

Vitiligo was considered stable when no change in lesions had been observed over the previous 6 months. For classification as stable, the absence of confetti depigmentation, a clinical sign of active vitiligo, was additionally required. Any patient who had received treatment in the previous three months was excluded. PBMCs were isolated from heparinized blood by Ficoll density gradient centrifugation and were subsequently flash-frozen. Inclusive of the bounding cysteine and phenylalanine, the CDR3 is 12 residues long. Only the CDR3 part of the read is kept: 36 bases, read in frame from the first base. V is pared back by 6 bases and J by 6 bases, with 8 bases lying between the germline termini. The germline V gene specifies ENHRY as CDR1 and SYGVKD as CDR2. Points on this clone: Its antigen target is currently unknown. Base qualities are not at hand, and no much larger clone is one base apart.

The immunoSEQ hsTCRB kit was used to amplify TCR beta chains from the genomic DNA. Sequencing of TCR beta libraries was performed on an Illumina MiSeq instrument by the immunoSEQ service. The authors' analysis ran thus. The immunoSEQ Analyzer was used to analyze the repertoire data. The immuneACCESS repertoire file appears here via TCRdb, limited to in-frame rearrangements. These files lack a portion of the clones; in checked studies, under half of the deficit traces to unresolved V genes, and the cause of the others is not known. V, J and clone size derive from that table, while D and trimming were established from the DNA sequence. Present in this sample are roughly 76,000 clones, more than 85% of which were seen just once. The ten largest clones capture around 4.7% of the sample.

The receptor chain draws on TRBV10-3 and TRBJ2-2; possibly the D gene is TRBD1, per 5 matching bases. Material for sequencing was blood. This clonotype originated in a male donor with vitiligo. At the DNA level, the sequence is TGTGCCATCAGAGACAGCTCCGGGGAGCTGTTTTTT. Translated, this gives CAIRDSSGELFF.